The 32 T cell receptor beta chains below were found in one sample sequenced in a study of blood T cells in healthy people across ages. With a J-beta primer mix and a sample-barcoded 5' primer, a second PCR ran about 7 to 11 cycles. TCRdb itself ran the 5' RACE reads through MiXCR, one entry per CDR3 protein. The sample yields roughly 1,700,000 distinct CDR3 sequences, over 25% seen once. The sample consisted of blood. The receptor set was obtained from a woman aged 25 to 45 in good health.

In the case of this clonotype: A much larger clone differs from this one at a single base, so this may be a read error. This chain links TRBV6-2 or TRBV6-3 with TRBJ2-7, with D maybe TRBD2 (5 bases). The V end was cut by 11 bases, the J end by 2 bases, with 19 bases between. Per germline, CDR1 MNHEY and CDR2 SVGEGT. The CDR3 runs to 14 residues. CDR3 bases: TGTGCCGGCACTCGAGGAGGAGGTCCCTACGAGCAGTACTTC. Protein product: CAGTRGGGPYEQYF.

This clonotype was picked up a small number of times. The chain couples TRBV15 to TRBJ1-2; 9 nucleotides match TRBD1. This CDR3 spans 18 amino acids. V shed 0 bases, J shed 6 bases, and the junction held 14 bases outside the gene matches. Germline V gene data show CDR1 as LNHNV and CDR2 as YYDKDF (reference sequence). The CDR3 loop is CATSRDRIYSGTGHGYTF. The CDR3 bases are TGTGCCACCAGCAGAGATCGAATCTATTCCGGGACAGGGCATGGCTACACCTTC.

V and J are TRBV4-2 and TRBJ2-3, with 7 bases that match TRBD2. Germline trimming cut 6 bases from V and 5 bases from J; bases unmatched to any gene: 8. The CDR3 is 14 amino acids. Germline V CDR1 and CDR2: LGHNA, YNFKEQ. The CDR3 coding sequence is TGTGCCAGCAGTCCGGGGGGACCGGGAGATACGCAGTATTTT. This sequence encodes CASSPGGPGDTQYF.

The V gene is TRBV20-1, the J gene TRBJ2-1; TRBD1 aligns across 9 bases. V dropped 3 bases and J dropped 5; count of bases not matched to a gene: 8. Germline V lookup: CDR1 DFQATT, CDR2 SNEGSKA (reference sequence). The CDR3 extends over 15 amino acids. The CDR3 DNA reads TGCAGTGCTAGGCAGCGGGACAGGGCCAACAATGAGCAGTTCTTC. Translation gives CSARQRDRANNEQFF.

This sequence joins TRBV7-8 and TRBJ2-1; no firm D call. Germline CDR1 and CDR2: SGHVS and FQNEAQ. Trimming took 0 bases from V and 6 from J, leaving 9 bases between them. CDR3 size: 14 residues. CDR3 DNA: TGTGCCAGCAGCTTAGCCGGCGCATTCAATGAGCAGTTCTTC. Translated, it gives CASSLAGAFNEQFF.

This chain links TRBV20-1 with TRBJ1-5; 7 bases line up with TRBD1. Germline loops: CDR1 DFQATT, CDR2 SNEGSKA (reference sequence). The CDR3 sequence is 15 residues long. Trimming took 0 bases from V and 2 from J; bases not matched to a gene: 4. CDR3 DNA: TGCAGTGCTAGAGAGACAGGGAGTGGCAATCAGCCCCAGCATTTT. Encoded protein: CSARETGSGNQPQHF.

This clonotype was recorded a few times. The chain joins TRBV7-3 to TRBJ2-1; weak D call: TRBD2 (6 bases). V gave up 8 bases and J gave up 1 base, with 15 bases separating them. Germline V gene sequence: CDR1 SGHTA, CDR2 FQGTGA. The CDR3 sequence is 15 residues long. CDR3: CASGWDWASYNEQFF. DNA for the CDR3: TGTGCCAGCGGCTGGGACTGGGCGTCCTACAATGAGCAGTTCTTC.

This clonotype was picked up one time. A read error may be the cause here, since a much bigger clone is one base away. The chain is built from TRBV29-1 and TRBJ2-4; TRBD1 aligns across 7 bases. This CDR3 region has 16 residues. Germline CDR1 SQVTM, CDR2 ANQGSEA. V lost 3 bases, J lost 3 bases, and 11 bases stayed unmatched. The CDR3 loop reads CSVDGTGVGGKNIQYF. The CDR3 nucleotides read TGCAGCGTTGACGGTACAGGGGTCGGTGGCAAAAACATTCAGTACTTC. The variable domain in full, completed from reference TRBV29-1 and TRBJ2-4, reads SAVISQKPSRDICQRGTSLTIQCQVDSQVTMMFWYRQQPGQSLTLIATANQGSEATYESGFVIDKFPISRPNLTFSTLTVSNMSPEDSSIYLCSVDGTGVGGKNIQYFGAGTRLSVL.

This clonotype was detected a few times. The V and J genes are TRBV12-3 or TRBV12-4 and TRBJ2-1; 9 nucleotides align to TRBD2. CDR3 size: 17 residues. V gave up 3 bases and J gave up 9 bases; unmatched junction bases: 15. CDR3 in DNA: TGTGCCAGCAGTTTTATGCGTCCGTTCAGCGGGGGGCTTGAGCAGTTCTTC. Its translation: CASSFMRPFSGGLEQFF.

There are many counts of this clonotype. The chain links TRBV29-1 to TRBJ1-2; maybe TRBD1 (5 bases). Trimming shortened V by 5 bases and J by 4 bases, and 14 bases separated the two germline ends. CDR1 is SQVTM and CDR2 is ANQGSEA in the germline V gene. The CDR3 is made up of 13 amino acids. This CDR3 reads CSVNDRYSYGYTF. The CDR3 nucleotides are TGCAGCGTTAACGACAGATATTCCTATGGCTACACCTTC. The whole variable domain, remainder taken from reference TRBV29-1 and TRBJ1-2, is SAVISQKPSRDICQRGTSLTIQCQVDSQVTMMFWYRQQPGQSLTLIATANQGSEATYESGFVIDKFPISRPNLTFSTLTVSNMSPEDSSIYLCSVNDRYSYGYTFGSGTRLTVV.

The chain combines TRBV6-5 with TRBJ2-1; D remains ambiguous. The V gene lost 6 bases and the J gene lost 8 bases, with 14 bases spanning the gap. The CDR3 runs 13 residues. CDR1 and CDR2 from the germline V gene are MNHEY and SVGAGI. The CDR3 sequence: CASRPPDLDEQFF. For the CDR3, the DNA is TGTGCCAGCAGGCCCCCCGACCTGGATGAGCAGTTCTTC.

On this clonotype: A much larger clone lies a single base off, so this may be a read error. The genes are TRBV12-5 and TRBJ2-1; D perhaps matches TRBD1 (6 bases). This CDR3 is 12 amino acids long. With 5 bases removed from V and 13 bases from J, the gap between germline ends came to 15 bases. Germline-derived CDR1 and CDR2 are LGHNT and FRNRAP. For the CDR3, the DNA is TGTGCTAGTGGTACATTCAGTGGGACACAGTTCTTC. It specifies CASGTFSGTQFF. Variable domain in full (rest from reference TRBV12-5 and TRBJ2-1): DARVTQTPRHKVTEMGQEVTMRCQPILGHNTVFWYRQTMMQGLELLAYFRNRAPLDDSGMPKDRFSAEMPDATLATLKIQPSEPRDSAVYFCASGTFSGTQFFGPGTRLTVL.

Only a few counts were recorded for this clonotype. The V call is TRBV6-5, the J call TRBJ1-2; no reliable D call. This CDR3 is built from 15 residues. The germline V gene encodes CDR1 MNHEY and CDR2 SVGAGI. V lost 5 bases to trimming and J lost 1 base, with 14 bases between them. CDR3 nucleotide sequence: TGTGCCAGCAGTCCCCATGCACAGAGTAACTATGGCTACACCTTC. Translating gives CASSPHAQSNYGYTF.

This chain joins TRBV7-3 and TRBJ1-6; D not certain. This CDR3 has 11 amino acids. Germline CDR1 is SGHTA and CDR2 is FQGTGA. V dropped 5 bases and J dropped 9 bases, with 5 bases sitting between them. The CDR3 loop reads CASSPPSPLHF. The CDR3 DNA sequence: TGTGCCAGCAGCCCGCCTTCACCCCTCCACTTT.

This clonotype has only a few counts. The chain employs TRBV29-1 and TRBJ2-7, with 7 bases matching TRBD2. Trimming cost V 4 bases and J 4 bases; bases outside gene matches: 7. Germline-derived CDR1 and CDR2 are SQVTM and ANQGSEA. This CDR3 is 13 amino acids long. CDR3 residues: CSVGGRVRYEQYF. The DNA for the CDR3 is TGCAGCGTTGGGGGGAGGGTGCGGTACGAGCAGTACTTC.

The J gene is TRBJ2-1, the V gene TRBV24-1; D remains ambiguous. Germline values: CDR1 KGHDR, CDR2 SFDVKD. The CDR3 covers 18 residues. V lost 0 bases, J lost 2 bases, and 16 bases lay in between. The CDR3 region has the DNA TGTGCCACCAGTGATTTGCAGGCTGGCTTACTGGCCTACAATGAGCAGTTCTTC. This sequence encodes CATSDLQAGLLAYNEQFF.

The chain joins TRBV5-1 to TRBJ2-5; no clear D. The germline V gene encodes CDR1 SGHRS and CDR2 YFSETQ. This CDR3 comprises 15 residues. V was shortened by 4 bases and J by 4 bases, with 17 bases between the two germline ends. Here the CDR3 reads CASSPNEVTGETQYF. CDR3 DNA sequence: TGCGCCAGCAGCCCCAACGAGGTTACGGGAGAGACCCAGTACTTC.

The rearrangement links TRBV5-5 to TRBJ2-7; the D call may be TRBD1 or TRBD2 (6 bases each). The germline V gene has CDR1 SGHKS and CDR2 YYEKEE (reference sequence). This CDR3 has 16 amino acids. V was pared by 2 bases and J by 2 bases, with 17 bases between. The CDR3 coding sequence is TGTGCCAGCAGCTTAGGAGGGGGGCCCCTCCCCTACGAGCAGTACTTC. Translated: CASSLGGGPLPYEQYF.

Many counts were recorded for this clonotype. V and J are TRBV2 and TRBJ2-1, with TRBD1 as a possible D gene (5 bases). CDR1 and CDR2 (germline): SNHLY, FYNNEI. This CDR3 spans 14 amino acids. V was pared by 2 bases and J by 8 bases, with 13 bases between. The CDR3 DNA follows: TGTGCCAGCAGTGAAAGTCAGGGCCTCGATGAGCAGTTCTTC. Translated: CASSESQGLDEQFF.

This chain connects TRBV7-9 to TRBJ2-1; no definite D call. The germline gives CDR1 SEHNR, CDR2 FQNEAQ (reference sequence). This CDR3 has 15 amino acids. The V and J ends lost 2 bases and 5 bases respectively, with 13 bases between them. CDR3 loop: CASSLIGPRHNEQFF. In DNA form, the CDR3 reads TGTGCCAGCAGCTTAATCGGACCAAGGCACAATGAGCAGTTCTTC.

This clonotype has a count of ten or more. CDR3 in DNA: TGTGCCAGCAGTTTGAGAACCCAGGGGCAGTACTTC. As protein: CASSLRTQGQYF. V gene TRBV12-3 or TRBV12-4 combines with J gene TRBJ2-7; weak D call: TRBD1 (5 bases). The CDR3 consists of 12 residues. The V gene lost 3 bases and the J gene lost 9 bases, with 12 bases spanning the gap.

Ten or more counts support this clonotype. The chain combines TRBV5-1 with TRBJ2-5; 14 nucleotides align to TRBD2. This CDR3 comprises 15 residues. V trimming: 4 bases; J trimming: 4 bases; junction bases outside the gene matches: 3. The germline V gene has CDR1 SGHRS and CDR2 YFSETQ. CDR3 loop: CASSGGLAGAETQYF. The CDR3 DNA is TGCGCCAGCAGCGGGGGACTAGCGGGGGCAGAGACCCAGTACTTC.

The rearrangement uses TRBV29-1 and TRBJ1-3, with D perhaps matching TRBD1 (5 bases). V was cut by 6 bases and J by 4 bases, with 16 bases left in between. This CDR3 contains 14 residues. Germline V gives CDR1 SQVTM, CDR2 ANQGSEA. CDR3 protein: CSVVFRARGNTIYF. CDR3 coding DNA: TGCAGCGTGGTTTTCAGGGCGCGAGGAAACACCATATATTTT.

A remark on this clonotype: No conserved phenylalanine or tryptophan ends this CDR3, so it is likely a read error. CDR3: CSARGPTYNEQFL. DNA for the CDR3: TGCAGTGCTAGAGGGCCTACCTACAATGAGCAGTTCCTC. V usage is TRBV20-1 and J usage is TRBJ2-1; D unclear. Germline assignment: CDR1 DFQATT and CDR2 SNEGSKA (reference sequence). This CDR3 has 13 amino acids. Trimming took 1 base from V and 2 from J, leaving 6 bases between them.

Concerning this clonotype: This could be a read error, since a much larger clone is one nucleotide away. This chain links TRBV29-1 with TRBJ2-4, with D perhaps given as TRBD1 or TRBD2 (6 bases each). This CDR3 has 12 residues. Looked up from germline, CDR1 is SQVTM and CDR2 is ANQGSEA. CDR3 region: CGAGGQGDIQYF. The CDR3 DNA follows: TGCGGCGCTGGGGGGCAGGGAGACATTCAGTACTTC.

This clonotype has ten or more counts. This sequence joins TRBV7-7 and TRBJ2-5; tentatively, D is TRBD1 (6 bases). From germline, CDR1 is SSHAT and CDR2 FNYEAQ (reference sequence). V was shortened by 8 bases and J by 3 bases, with 16 bases between the two germline ends. The CDR3 is 14 residues long. CDR3 nucleotides: TGTGCCAGCTCCGAAGGGGGTACTAAAGAGACCCAGTACTTC. This gives the protein CASSEGGTKETQYF. The whole variable domain, remainder taken from reference TRBV7-7 and TRBJ2-5, is GAGVSQSPRYKVTKRGQDVTLRCDPISSHATLYWYQQALGQGPEFLTYFNYEAQPDKSGLPSDRFSAERPEGSISTLTIQRTEQRDSAMYRCASSEGGTKETQYFGPGTRLLVL.

The rearrangement joins TRBV3-1 to TRBJ2-2; D not certain. CDR1 is LGHDT, CDR2 YNNKEL, per germline (reference sequence). This CDR3 comprises 12 residues. The V end was cut by 7 bases, the J end by 6 bases, with 9 bases between. The CDR3: CASTKVAGELFF. Here the CDR3 DNA reads TGTGCCAGCACCAAGGTCGCCGGGGAGCTGTTTTTT. The complete variable domain, with remaining parts taken from reference TRBV3-1 and TRBJ2-2, reads DTAVSQTPKYLVTQMGNDKSIKCEQNLGHDTMYWYKQDSKKFLKIMFSYNNKELIINETVPNRFSPKSPDKAHLNLHINSLELGDSAVYFCASTKVAGELFFGEGSRLTVL.

The J gene is TRBJ2-2, the V gene TRBV12-3 or TRBV12-4; 7 bases match TRBD1. This CDR3 comprises 15 residues. V lost 5 bases to trimming and J lost 4 bases; unmatched junction nucleotides: 7. CDR3: CASSRDRAITGELFF. The CDR3 bases are TGTGCCAGCAGTAGGGACAGAGCAATCACCGGGGAGCTGTTTTTT.

As to this clonotype: One junction end does not reproduce the germline sequence, and a read error may be involved. The V call is TRBV6-2 or TRBV6-3, the J call TRBJ1-2; the D is unclear. Per the germline V gene, CDR1 is MNHEY and CDR2 is SVGEGT. The CDR3 is 13 residues long. The DNA for the CDR3 is TGTACCAGCAACCATCAGAGGAACTGGGGCTACACCTTC. Encoded protein: CTSNHQRNWGYTF.

This clonotype turned up a few times. V gene TRBV12-3 or TRBV12-4 combines with J gene TRBJ1-1; 10 bases line up with TRBD1. This CDR3 is built from 15 residues. V trimming: 5 bases; J trimming: 3 bases; junction bases outside the gene matches: 6. This CDR3 reads CASSLRDRGHTEAFF. DNA for the CDR3: TGTGCCAGCAGTCTGAGGGACAGGGGCCACACTGAAGCTTTCTTT.

The chain links TRBV7-6 to TRBJ1-2; 9 positions agree with TRBD1. J gave up 0 bases and V 1 base, and 3 bases lay outside the gene matches. The length of the CDR3 is 16 residues. Germline assignment: CDR1 SGHVS and CDR2 FNYEAQ. CDR3 protein: CASSLGTGGSNYGYTF. CDR3 in DNA: TGTGCCAGCAGCTTAGGAACAGGGGGCTCTAACTATGGCTACACCTTC.

Notes on this clonotype: Just one base apart from a much larger clone, this may be a read error. The gene calls are TRBV15 and TRBJ2-7, with TRBD2 identical over 7 bases. The J call is uncertain, as TRBJ2-4 better fits the DNA end. CDR3 length: 15 residues. Germline lookup yields CDR1 LNHNV and CDR2 YYDKDF (reference sequence). CDR3 sequence (DNA): TGTGCCACCAGCACCCGCGAGGGGACTAAGGGCATTCAGTACTTC. Amino acid sequence: CATSTREGTKGIQYF.